The 15 T cell receptor beta chains listed next were all sequenced from one sample in a study of blood T cell repertoires in COVID-19. The method was immunoSEQ multiplex PCR; TCRdb's version includes in-frame clones alone and lacks a portion of them. The profile shows some 400,000 clones, more than 75% of them singletons. The source material was peripheral blood. All receptors derive from a woman in her twenties or thirties with COVID-19, enrolled during active disease.

CDR3 DNA sequence: TGTGCCAGCAGCTTGCGGACTAGCGGCGCCAATGAGCAGTTCTTC. It codes for CASSLRTSGANEQFF. This chain uses TRBV5-4 with TRBJ2-1; 10 positions match TRBD2. Trimming at V came to 1 base and at J to 6 bases, leaving 4 bases not matched to a gene. This CDR3 is 15 amino acids long. CDR1 is SGHNT, CDR2 YYREEE, per germline (reference sequence).

The V gene is TRBV5-6, the J gene TRBJ2-4; the match to TRBD2 covers 9 bases. CDR3 length: 15 amino acids. V lost 5 bases and J lost 4; bases outside the gene matches: 7. Germline V gene data show CDR1 as SGHDT and CDR2 as YYEEEE. The CDR3 coding sequence is TGTGCCAGCAGTTTGATAGCGGGGGATAAAAACATTCAGTACTTC. This encodes CASSLIAGDKNIQYF.

The chain links TRBV5-6 to TRBJ1-5; 7 nucleotides line up with TRBD1. Germline V gives CDR1 SGHDT, CDR2 YYEEEE. The V gene end was trimmed by 2 bases and the J gene end by 6 bases; junction bases not matched to a gene: 5. This CDR3 comprises 14 residues. DNA for the CDR3: TGTGCCAGCAGCTTTAGACAGGGTGGTCAGCCCCAGCATTTT. Translating it yields CASSFRQGGQPQHF.

The rearrangement uses TRBV19 and TRBJ2-1; the D gene is possibly TRBD2 (5 bases). From germline, CDR1 is LNHDA and CDR2 SQIVND (reference sequence). V was shortened by 5 bases and J by 0 bases, with 8 bases between the two germline ends. CDR3 size: 14 residues. CDR3 DNA sequence: TGTGCCAGTAGTTGGGAGAGCTCCTACAATGAGCAGTTCTTC. Its translation is CASSWESSYNEQFF.

The table lists this clone with a count of one. This chain uses TRBV7-2 with TRBJ2-7; TRBD1 matches 7 bases. The V segment lost 5 bases and the J segment 4 bases; nucleotides outside the gene matches: 5. Germline V gene data show CDR1 as SGHTA and CDR2 as FQGNSA. This CDR3 contains 13 residues. The CDR3 protein is CASSPGQNYEQYF. For the CDR3, the DNA is TGTGCCAGCAGCCCGGGACAGAATTACGAGCAGTACTTC.

The rearrangement links TRBV7-2 to TRBJ2-1, with 11 bases identical to TRBD2. V shed 4 bases and J 8 bases; nucleotides not matched to a gene: 10. Germline loops: CDR1 SGHTA, CDR2 FQGNSA. The CDR3 spans 16 residues. CDR3 region: CASSSVAGGPVDEQFF. The CDR3 DNA follows: TGTGCCAGCAGCTCTGTAGCGGGAGGGCCGGTCGATGAGCAGTTCTTC.

This chain connects TRBV7-2 to TRBJ1-3; no reliable D call. The CDR3 runs to 15 residues. Trimming cost V 5 bases and J 2 bases, with 13 bases left between them. Per germline, CDR1 SGHTA and CDR2 FQGNSA. In nucleotides, the CDR3 is TGTGCCAGCAGCCCCAATACCAAGCCTGGAAACACCATATATTTT. It specifies CASSPNTKPGNTIYF. Full variable domain (missing parts from reference TRBV7-2 and TRBJ1-3): GAGVSQSPSNKVTEKGKDVELRCDPISGHTALYWYRQSLGQGLEFLIYFQGNSAPDKSGLPSDRFSAERTGGSVSTLTIQRTQQEDSAVYLCASSPNTKPGNTIYFGEGSWLTVV.

This chain connects TRBV27 to TRBJ1-5; maybe TRBD1 (5 bases). Germline CDR1 and CDR2: MNHEY and SMNVEV (reference sequence). Trimming removed 7 bases at V and 4 bases at J, with 17 bases between. The CDR3 consists of 15 residues. This CDR3 reads CASKFGGGGNQPQHF. The CDR3, as DNA: TGTGCCAGCAAATTTGGGGGGGGAGGGAATCAGCCCCAGCATTTT.

The chain combines TRBV4-3 with TRBJ1-4; 10 bases fit TRBD1. V lost 6 bases, J lost 4 bases, and 5 bases stayed unmatched. The germline V gene encodes CDR1 LGHNA and CDR2 YSLEER. The CDR3 contains 15 residues. Here the CDR3 DNA reads TGCGCCAGCAGACCCGGGACAGGGGTTAATGAAAAACTGTTTTTT. This codes for CASRPGTGVNEKLFF.

The rearrangement uses TRBV5-6 and TRBJ1-2; 9 bases match TRBD1. Germline V gene sequence: CDR1 SGHDT, CDR2 YYEEEE. With 1 base clipped from V and 3 bases from J, the junction kept 7 bases outside the gene matches. This CDR3 has 16 residues. In nucleotides, the CDR3 is TGTGCCAGCAGCTTGCGACGGGACAGGGAAGACTATGGCTACACCTTC. This sequence encodes CASSLRRDREDYGYTF.

The chain links TRBV15 to TRBJ2-1; the match to TRBD1 covers 7 bases. Germline trimming cut 6 bases from V and 0 bases from J; bases unmatched to any gene: 14. This CDR3 has 18 residues. Per germline, CDR1 LNHNV and CDR2 YYDKDF (reference sequence). Here the CDR3 reads CATSPGTGVGSSYNEQFF. The CDR3 nucleotides read TGTGCCACCAGTCCCGGCACAGGGGTGGGGAGCTCCTACAATGAGCAGTTCTTC.

The chain carries TRBV7-3 and TRBJ2-5; no clear D. The V end lost 5 bases, the J end lost 5 bases, and 18 bases lay between the germline ends. Germline CDR1 and CDR2: SGHTA and FQGTGA. This CDR3 comprises 15 residues. The CDR3 DNA follows: TGTGCCAGCAGCACGAACGGGTGGAGTGGCGAGACCCAGTACTTC. Its protein product is CASSTNGWSGETQYF.

This chain links TRBV29-1 with TRBJ2-7, with 10 positions matching TRBD2. The CDR3 runs 13 residues. The germline V gene has CDR1 SQVTM and CDR2 ANQGSEA. The trim removed 5 bases at V and 2 bases at J, leaving 3 bases unmatched. In DNA form, the CDR3 reads TGCAGCGTTTTAAGCGGGAGGGCCTACGAGCAGTACTTC. Encoded protein: CSVLSGRAYEQYF.

The genes are TRBV30 and TRBJ1-2; 8 nucleotides match TRBD1. The CDR3 is 15 residues long. Germline V gene lookup returns CDR1 GTSNPN and CDR2 SVGIG (reference sequence). The J segment lost 0 bases and the V segment lost 5 bases, leaving 8 bases of the junction unmatched. As DNA, the CDR3 is TGTGCCTGGGCAGGGGGCTTCGCCCCTAACTATGGCTACACCTTC. Its translation is CAWAGGFAPNYGYTF.

The V call is TRBV30, the J call TRBJ2-3; 8 bases line up with TRBD2. The V and J ends lost 0 bases and 6 bases, in that order; junction bases with no gene match: 2. The CDR3 has 13 residues. Per the germline V gene, CDR1 is GTSNPN and CDR2 is SVGIG (reference sequence). The CDR3 spells CAWSVSGGDTQYF. The CDR3 nucleotides read TGTGCCTGGAGTGTCTCGGGAGGGGATACGCAGTATTTT.